The 10 T cell receptor beta chains given below trace back to one sample, sequenced in a study of T-cell reconstitution after alpha-beta-depleted transplantation in children. Unique molecular identifiers were used in preparing the TCRbeta library. TCRdb itself ran the PCR reads through MiXCR, one entry per CDR3 protein. Of over 550,000 distinct CDR3 sequences listed, roughly 10% are singletons. Material: PBMCs from the stem cell graft donor, obtained from the stem cell graft. These receptors came from a human donor who donated a stem cell graft to a child with acute myeloid leukemia.

This clonotype was recorded a few times. V and J are TRBV19 and TRBJ2-1, with TRBD1 matching over 9 bases. This CDR3 comprises 16 residues. J gave up 6 bases and V 3 bases, and 9 bases lay outside the gene matches. Germline CDR1 and CDR2: LNHDA and SQIVND (reference sequence). CDR3 amino acids: CASSIAQGALGNEQFF. CDR3 nucleotides: TGTGCCAGTAGTATCGCACAGGGGGCGCTTGGCAATGAGCAGTTCTTC.

V is TRBV29-1 and J is TRBJ1-2; D perhaps matches TRBD1 (6 bases). Trimming took 3 bases from V and 6 from J, leaving 17 bases between them. The CDR3 loop spans 14 amino acids. The germline V gene has CDR1 SQVTM and CDR2 ANQGSEA. DNA for the CDR3: TGCAGCGTTGATAGCGGGGGGCGGGAACATGGCTACACCTTC. This sequence encodes CSVDSGGREHGYTF.

This clonotype was recorded at least ten times. V usage is TRBV29-1 and J usage is TRBJ1-1, with D unresolved. This CDR3 region has 12 residues. CDR1 is SQVTM and CDR2 is ANQGSEA in the germline V gene. The V end lost 7 bases, the J end lost 7 bases, and 16 bases lay between the germline ends. CDR3 amino acids: CSAQRGRSEAFF. The CDR3 region has the DNA TGCAGCGCCCAACGGGGTCGTAGTGAAGCTTTCTTT.

Of note for this clonotype: Possible read error: a much larger clone is one base away. The chain uses TRBV20-1 and TRBJ2-3, with D perhaps matching TRBD2 (5 bases). V lost 6 bases, J lost 2 bases, and 18 bases lay in between. Germline V gene data show CDR1 as DFQATT and CDR2 as SNEGSKA (reference sequence). The CDR3 extends over 15 amino acids. Here the CDR3 DNA reads TGCAGTGCGTCGGACTGCCTCACTGTCACAGATACGCAGTATTTT. This gives the protein CSASDCLTVTDTQYF.

This clonotype showed up just a few times. CDR3 in DNA: TGTGCCAGCAGTTTGACACAGGGGGCGAACACCGGGGAGCTGTTTTTT. Protein sequence: CASSLTQGANTGELFF. The chain recombines TRBV12-3 or TRBV12-4 with TRBJ2-2; 8 bases agree with TRBD1. This CDR3 contains 16 residues. Unmatched junction bases numbered 3, after V lost 3 bases and J lost 0 bases.

The chain couples TRBV5-1 to TRBJ1-1; D uncertain. Germline V gene data show CDR1 as SGHRS and CDR2 as YFSETQ. The CDR3 runs to 16 residues. Trimming stripped 3 bases from V and 1 base from J, with 16 bases between. The CDR3 loop is CASSSGSSKANTEAFF. The DNA for the CDR3 is TGCGCCAGCAGCTCGGGGTCCTCCAAAGCGAACACTGAAGCTTTCTTT. Full variable domain (remainder filled in from reference TRBV5-1 and TRBJ1-1): KAGVTQTPRYLIKTRGQQVTLSCSPISGHRSVSWYQQTPGQGLQFLFEYFSETQRNKGNFPGRFSGRQFSNSRSEMNVSTLELGDSALYLCASSSGSSKANTEAFFGQGTRLTVV.

This clonotype was recorded many times. The rearrangement links TRBV20-1 to TRBJ1-6; possible D gene TRBD1, 5 bases. Trimming pared 1 base from V and 5 bases from J, leaving 12 bases between. CDR3 length equals 15 residues. Germline CDR1 is DFQATT and CDR2 is SNEGSKA (reference sequence). As DNA, the CDR3 is TGCAGTGCTAGAGGCCCGGGACTGAATAATTCACCCCTCCACTTT. Its protein product is CSARGPGLNNSPLHF.

This clonotype appeared many times. This chain uses TRBV7-9 with TRBJ2-5; TRBD1 matches at 8 bases. CDR1 SEHNR and CDR2 FQNEAQ come from the germline V gene (reference sequence). Germline trimming cut 3 bases from V and 2 bases from J; bases unmatched to any gene: 8. The CDR3 loop spans 16 amino acids. CDR3 sequence reads: CASSFFTGGLQETQYF. For the CDR3, the DNA is TGTGCCAGCAGCTTTTTCACAGGGGGGCTACAAGAGACCCAGTACTTC.

Only a few counts were recorded for this clonotype. The gene calls are TRBV3-1 and TRBJ1-2; TRBD1 matches 7 bases. This CDR3 region has 14 residues. The J segment lost 4 bases and the V segment lost 4 bases, leaving 6 bases of the junction unmatched. Germline CDR1 LGHDT, CDR2 YNNKEL (reference sequence). In DNA form, the CDR3 reads TGTGCCAGCAGCCCGAGACAGGGCGGCTATGGCTACACCTTC. Its translation: CASSPRQGGYGYTF.

V and J are TRBV20-1 and TRBJ1-5, with unresolved D. Germline V gene sequence: CDR1 DFQATT, CDR2 SNEGSKA (reference sequence). V lost 0 bases, J lost 10 bases, and 10 bases lay in between. This CDR3 region has 12 residues. This chain's CDR3 is CSARERGNPQHF. The CDR3 DNA reads TGCAGTGCTAGAGAGAGAGGAAATCCCCAGCATTTT.